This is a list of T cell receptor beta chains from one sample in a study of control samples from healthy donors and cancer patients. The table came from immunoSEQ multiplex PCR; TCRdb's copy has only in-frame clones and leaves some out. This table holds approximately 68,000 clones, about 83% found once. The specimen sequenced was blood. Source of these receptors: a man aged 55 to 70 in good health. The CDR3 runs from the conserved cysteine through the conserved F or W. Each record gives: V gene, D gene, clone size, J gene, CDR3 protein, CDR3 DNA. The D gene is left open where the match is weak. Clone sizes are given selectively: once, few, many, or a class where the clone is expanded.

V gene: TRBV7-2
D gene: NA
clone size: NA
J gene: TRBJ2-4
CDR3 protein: CASSLVDSEQYF
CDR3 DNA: TGTGCCAGCAGCTTAGTGGACAGCGAACAGTACTTC

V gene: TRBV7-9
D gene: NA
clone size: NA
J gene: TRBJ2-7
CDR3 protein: CASSATDSYEQYF
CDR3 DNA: TGTGCCAGCAGCGCAACAGATTCCTACGAGCAGTACTTC

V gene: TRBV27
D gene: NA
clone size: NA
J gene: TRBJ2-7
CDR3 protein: CASSSQGIAYEQYF
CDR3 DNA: TGTGCCAGCAGTTCCCAGGGGATAGCCTACGAGCAGTACTTC

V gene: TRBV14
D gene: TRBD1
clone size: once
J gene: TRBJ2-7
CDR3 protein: CASSQPGQGTYEQYF
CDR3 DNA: TGTGCCAGCAGCCAACCGGGACAGGGAACCTACGAGCAGTACTTC

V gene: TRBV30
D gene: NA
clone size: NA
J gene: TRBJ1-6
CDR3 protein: CAWSVSRGGSPLHF
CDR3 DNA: TGTGCCTGGAGTGTATCCAGGGGCGGTTCACCCCTCCACTTT

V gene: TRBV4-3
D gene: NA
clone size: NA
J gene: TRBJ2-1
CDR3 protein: CASSQDRVSYNEQFF
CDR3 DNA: TGCGCCAGCAGCCAAGACCGGGTCTCCTACAATGAGCAGTTCTTC

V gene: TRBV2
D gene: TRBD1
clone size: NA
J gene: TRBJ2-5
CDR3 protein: CASSVKGQVGSQYF
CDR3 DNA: TGTGCCAGCAGTGTCAAGGGACAGGTCGGGTCCCAGTACTTC

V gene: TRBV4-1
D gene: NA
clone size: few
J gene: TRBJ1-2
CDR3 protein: CASSQTGFYGYTF
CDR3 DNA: TGCGCCAGCAGCCAAACGGGGTTCTATGGCTACACCTTC

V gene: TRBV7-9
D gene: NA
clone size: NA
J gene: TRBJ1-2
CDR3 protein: CASSLGQDGGAYGYTF
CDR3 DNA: TGTGCCAGCAGCTTAGGACAGGATGGGGGGGCCTATGGCTACACCTTC

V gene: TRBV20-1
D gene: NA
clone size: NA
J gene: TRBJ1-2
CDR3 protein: CSAGGTSILYTF
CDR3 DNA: TGCAGTGCTGGTGGGACCTCTATTCTCTACACCTTC

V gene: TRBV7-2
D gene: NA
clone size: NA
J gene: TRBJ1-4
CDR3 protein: CASSLAPTDNEKLFF
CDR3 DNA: TGTGCCAGCAGCTTAGCTCCTACAGATAATGAAAAACTGTTTTTT

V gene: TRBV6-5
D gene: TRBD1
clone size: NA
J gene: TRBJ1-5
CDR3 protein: CASSIFRGDQPQHF
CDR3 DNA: TGTGCCAGCAGCATCTTCAGGGGGGATCAGCCCCAGCATTTT

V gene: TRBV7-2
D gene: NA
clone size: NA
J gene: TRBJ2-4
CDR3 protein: CASTALGRGLAKNIQYF
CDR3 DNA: TGTGCCAGCACCGCGCTTGGAAGAGGGCTAGCCAAAAACATTCAGTACTTC

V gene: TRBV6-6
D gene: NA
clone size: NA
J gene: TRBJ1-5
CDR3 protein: CASSYRAGQPQHF
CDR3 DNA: TGTGCCAGCAGTTACAGGGCCGGTCAGCCCCAGCATTTT

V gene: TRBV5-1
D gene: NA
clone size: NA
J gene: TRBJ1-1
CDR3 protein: CASSLGDGATEAFF
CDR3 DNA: TGCGCCAGCAGCTTGGGGGACGGCGCCACTGAAGCTTTCTTT

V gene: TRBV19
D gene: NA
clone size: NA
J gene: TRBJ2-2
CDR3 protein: CASSISGKSTGELFF
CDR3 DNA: TGTGCCAGTAGTATTAGTGGAAAGTCCACCGGGGAGCTGTTTTTT

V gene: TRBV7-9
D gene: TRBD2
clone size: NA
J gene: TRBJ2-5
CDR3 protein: CASSLRLAVKGEETQYF
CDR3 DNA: TGTGCCAGCAGCCTCAGACTAGCTGTAAAAGGAGAAGAGACCCAGTACTTC

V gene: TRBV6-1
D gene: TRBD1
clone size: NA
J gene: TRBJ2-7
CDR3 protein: CASSEFWTGSYEQYF
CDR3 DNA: TGTGCCAGCAGTGAATTTTGGACAGGGTCATACGAGCAGTACTTC